The 26 T cell receptor beta chains presented below share a single source sample, sequenced in a study. TCRdb re-called the 5' RACE reads through MiXCR, storing one row per CDR3 protein. Found here are 35,000 to 50,000 distinct CDR3 sequences, 29% of them singletons; the top ten hold around 4%. Sequencing input: memory CD4+ T cells sorted from a lymph node. This sample's subset: memory CD4+ T cells, CD4+CD45RO+CD25-. These TCRs come from a female donor with breast cancer.

This clonotype came up once. The chain combines TRBV18 with TRBJ1-6; D remains unclear. Trimming pared 2 bases from V and 7 bases from J, leaving 15 bases between. The CDR3 runs to 16 residues. Germline lookup yields CDR1 KGHSH and CDR2 LQKENI. DNA for the CDR3: TGTGCCAGCTCACCAAGTAGAACCTACGGGAATTCACCCCTCCACTTT. Its protein product is CASSPSRTYGNSPLHF.

Comment on this clonotype: A junction boundary mismatches the germline segment, possibly from a read error. V usage is TRBV6-1 and J usage is TRBJ2-7; 7 nucleotides agree with TRBD2. The germline CDR1 and CDR2 sequences are MNHNS and SASEGT. The CDR3 runs to 15 residues. CDR3 sequence: CATSPTGTTSYEQYF. In DNA, the CDR3 is TGTGCCACCAGTCCTACGGGGACTACCTCCTACGAGCAGTACTTC.

In this sample, this clonotype turned up many times. The J gene is TRBJ1-5, the V gene TRBV12-3 or TRBV12-4; D uncertain. V shed 6 bases and J shed 7 bases, with 10 bases lying between them. CDR3 length: 12 residues. CDR3 DNA sequence: TGTGCCAGCAGGTTGATGAGGCAGCCCCAGCATTTT. As protein: CASRLMRQPQHF.

CDR3 residues: CASSGQGSNNEQFF. CDR3 bases: TGTGCCAGCTCGGGACAGGGATCGAACAATGAGCAGTTCTTC. The V call is TRBV18, the J call TRBJ2-1; 9 bases agree with TRBD1. This CDR3 is built from 14 residues. Germline V lookup: CDR1 KGHSH, CDR2 LQKENI. V dropped 6 bases and J dropped 5; count of bases not matched to a gene: 5.

The chain has TRBV5-1 and TRBJ1-4; 7 nucleotides line up with TRBD1. CDR1 SGHRS and CDR2 YFSETQ come from the germline V gene. With 7 bases clipped from V and 6 bases from J, the junction kept 9 bases outside the gene matches. The CDR3 has 14 residues. This chain's CDR3 is CASGIRDSDEKLFF. CDR3 coding DNA: TGCGCCAGCGGGATCCGGGACAGTGATGAAAAACTGTTTTTT.

The gene calls are TRBV28 and TRBJ2-5; TRBD1 is a possible D gene (6 bases). Germline values: CDR1 MDHEN, CDR2 SYDVKM. With 3 bases removed from V and 6 bases from J, the gap between germline ends came to 11 bases. CDR3 length: 13 amino acids. The CDR3 region has the DNA TGTGCCAGCAGTTTGGGCAGGGGACAGACCCAGTACTTC. Translating it yields CASSLGRGQTQYF.

For this clonotype: Mismatch with germline at one junction end may stem from a read error. The gene calls are TRBV9 and TRBJ2-3; D may be TRBD1 (6 bases). The CDR3 extends over 16 amino acids. Germline CDR1 SGDLS, CDR2 YYNGEE. The CDR3 nucleotides are TGTGCCGGCAGCGCCGACGTGGGGGCTAGCACAGATACGCAGTATTTT. Protein: CAGSADVGASTDTQYF.

The chain joins TRBV28 to TRBJ2-1; 8 bases fit TRBD2. Germline loops: CDR1 MDHEN, CDR2 SYDVKM. The CDR3 sequence is 15 residues long. The J segment lost 4 bases and the V segment lost 4 bases, leaving 6 bases of the junction unmatched. The CDR3 is CASSSEAGVYNEQFF. CDR3 bases: TGTGCCAGCAGTTCTGAAGCGGGAGTGTACAATGAGCAGTTCTTC.

This chain uses TRBV7-2 with TRBJ2-5; TRBD2 aligns across 14 bases. CDR3 length equals 18 residues. CDR1 is SGHTA, CDR2 FQGNSA, per germline. J lost 5 bases, V lost 6 bases, and 14 bases had no gene match. The CDR3 sequence is CASRSGTSGSPKWETQYF. The DNA of the CDR3 is TGTGCCAGCAGATCCGGGACTAGCGGGAGCCCGAAGTGGGAGACCCAGTACTTC.

This clonotype was observed a few times. DNA of the CDR3: TGTGCCAGCAGTAATTATCTCTCGGGCACAGATACGCAGTATTTT. Its protein product is CASSNYLSGTDTQYF. The rearrangement joins TRBV27 to TRBJ2-3, with D unresolved. Trimming removed 5 bases from V and 1 base from J, with 13 bases in between. Germline-derived CDR1 and CDR2 are MNHEY and SMNVEV (reference sequence). This CDR3 contains 15 residues.

The J gene is TRBJ2-2, the V gene TRBV7-8; 14 bases align to TRBD2. V lost 7 bases, J lost 6 bases, and 13 bases stayed unmatched. The CDR3 sequence is 18 residues long. The germline gives CDR1 SGHVS, CDR2 FQNEAQ. The CDR3 loop reads CASTLTSGRAGLAGELFF. The CDR3 DNA reads TGTGCCAGCACCCTGACTAGCGGGAGGGCCGGGCTCGCCGGGGAGCTGTTTTTT.

Points on this clonotype: One base away lies a much larger clone, so this may be a sequencing read error. This chain links TRBV6-5 with TRBJ2-1; 10 bases match TRBD2. The CDR3 loop spans 15 amino acids. In germline, CDR1 is MNHEY, CDR2 SVGAGI. CDR3 region: CAGSYGLAEYNEQFF. The CDR3 bases are TGTGCCGGCAGTTACGGACTAGCGGAGTACAATGAGCAGTTCTTC.

V gene TRBV5-1 combines with J gene TRBJ2-1; tentative D call: TRBD2 (7 bases). The germline gives CDR1 SGHRS, CDR2 YFSETQ. The CDR3 length is 16 residues. V was clipped by 5 bases and J by 0 bases, with 15 bases between them. The DNA of the CDR3 is TGCGCCAGCAGGTCGGCGGGGGCGAGCTCCTACAATGAGCAGTTCTTC. It codes for CASRSAGASSYNEQFF.

V and J are TRBV10-3 and TRBJ2-7, with D perhaps TRBD1 (6 bases). Trimming removed 0 bases at V and 2 bases at J, with 14 bases between. The CDR3 spans 16 residues. In germline, CDR1 is ENHRY, CDR2 SYGVKD. The CDR3 protein is CAISESEDSNAYEQYF. DNA for the CDR3: TGTGCCATCAGTGAGTCGGAGGACAGTAATGCCTACGAGCAGTACTTC.

This chain uses TRBV7-7 with TRBJ2-5; tentative D call: TRBD2 (5 bases). Germline loops: CDR1 SSHAT, CDR2 FNYEAQ (reference sequence). The CDR3 covers 13 residues. V was pared by 6 bases and J by 2 bases, with 10 bases between. CDR3 loop: CASSRTVQETQYF. The CDR3, as DNA: TGTGCCAGCAGTCGGACTGTTCAAGAGACCCAGTACTTC.

Only a few counts were recorded for this clonotype. The chain joins TRBV20-1 to TRBJ2-5; the D gene is possibly TRBD2 (5 bases). Germline CDR1 reads DFQATT; CDR2 reads SNEGSKA (reference sequence). The CDR3 is made up of 13 amino acids. Trimming took 8 bases from V and 1 from J, leaving 14 bases between them. The CDR3 region has the DNA TGCAGTCGCGAGGGCTTAGCCCAAGAGACCCAGTACTTC. Protein product: CSREGLAQETQYF.

This clonotype came up a few times. The chain uses TRBV5-1 and TRBJ2-1; TRBD2 might be the D (5 bases). The CDR3 sequence is 14 residues long. Germline CDR1 and CDR2: SGHRS and YFSETQ. Trimming left V 2 bases short and J 8 bases short, with 14 bases between. The CDR3 loop reads CASSFERLTDEQFF. The CDR3 DNA reads TGCGCCAGCAGCTTTGAGAGACTAACAGATGAGCAGTTCTTC.

The chain links TRBV5-1 to TRBJ2-3; D may be TRBD2 (5 bases). This CDR3 is 12 amino acids long. Trimming removed 3 bases at V and 5 bases at J, with 7 bases between. Germline V gives CDR1 SGHRS, CDR2 YFSETQ. CDR3 amino acids: CASSYSGDTQYF. CDR3 sequence (DNA): TGCGCCAGCAGCTACAGCGGAGATACGCAGTATTTT.

A remark on this clonotype: The missing conserved phenylalanine or tryptophan at the end of this CDR3 makes a read error likely. V and J are TRBV6-2 or TRBV6-3 and TRBJ2-7; D tentatively reads TRBD1 or TRBD2 (6 bases each). Trimming stripped 2 bases from V and 2 bases from J, with 7 bases between. The V gene's germline CDR1 is MNHEY and CDR2 SVGEGT. The CDR3 length is 13 residues. CDR3 in amino acids: CASSYGGPYEQYS. In DNA, the CDR3 is TGTGCCAGCAGTTACGGGGGGCCCTACGAGCAGTACTCC.

Remarks on this clonotype: No conserved phenylalanine or tryptophan is present at the end of the CDR3, so a read error is the likely explanation. J is TRBJ2-3 and V is TRBV18; no reliable D call. Trimming took 5 bases from V and 3 from J, leaving 9 bases between them. CDR1 is KGHSH and CDR2 is LQKENI in the germline V gene. The CDR3 contains 13 residues. CDR3 residues: CASSITGTDTQYL. CDR3 DNA sequence: TGTGCCAGCTCAATTACCGGGACAGATACGCAGTATCTT.

This clonotype was recorded at least ten times. The chain uses TRBV4-1 and TRBJ1-5; D is unresolved. The CDR3 runs 14 residues. From germline, CDR1 is MGHRA and CDR2 YSYEKL. Trimming stripped 4 bases from V and 6 bases from J, with 13 bases between. CDR3 sequence: CASSPLVAGQPQHF. As DNA, the CDR3 is TGCGCCAGCAGCCCACTGGTGGCGGGTCAGCCCCAGCATTTT.

This clonotype was seen a few times. This chain uses TRBV5-5 with TRBJ2-1, with D tentatively TRBD1 or TRBD2 (6 bases each). V was cut by 1 base and J by 7 bases, with 9 bases left in between. Germline assignment: CDR1 SGHKS and CDR2 YYEKEE (reference sequence). This CDR3 has 13 amino acids. The CDR3 nucleotides are TGTGCCAGCAGCTTGAGGGGGAGGAATGAGCAGTTCTTC. It translates to CASSLRGRNEQFF. The whole variable domain, filled in from reference TRBV5-5 and TRBJ2-1, reads DAGVTQSPTHLIKTRGQQVTLRCSPISGHKSVSWYQQVLGQGPQFIFQYYEKEERGRGNFPDRFSARQFPNYSSELNVNALLLGDSALYLCASSLRGRNEQFFGPGTRLTVL.

This clonotype was seen more than once but under ten times. The rearrangement joins TRBV27 to TRBJ2-1, with 9 nucleotides matching TRBD2. The CDR3 extends over 14 amino acids. Trimming at V came to 7 bases and at J to 10 bases, leaving 11 bases not matched to a gene. CDR1 and CDR2 from the germline V gene are MNHEY and SMNVEV (reference sequence). In DNA form, the CDR3 reads TGTGCCAGCAACAGTATTAAGCGGGGGGACGAGCAGTTCTTC. Translated, it gives CASNSIKRGDEQFF.

V usage is TRBV29-1 and J usage is TRBJ2-3; the D gene is possibly TRBD2 (6 bases). CDR1 and CDR2 (germline): SQVTM, ANQGSEA. The ends were cut back, 7 bases at V and 6 bases at J, with 14 bases in the middle. The length of the CDR3 is 12 residues. Here the CDR3 reads CSDLPGSDTQYF. CDR3 bases: TGCAGCGACCTTCCCGGGAGCGATACGCAGTATTTT.

Here the CDR3 DNA reads TGTGCCAGCAGTCTACGGGGACTAGCGGGAGCCGATACGCAGTATTTT. Translating it yields CASSLRGLAGADTQYF. The V gene is TRBV28, the J gene TRBJ2-3, with 14 bases lining up with TRBD2. CDR1 is MDHEN and CDR2 is SYDVKM in the germline V gene. This CDR3 has 16 amino acids. The V segment lost 5 bases and the J segment 6 bases; nucleotides outside the gene matches: 7.

The genes are TRBV20-1 and TRBJ2-3; 7 nucleotides line up with TRBD2. This CDR3 comprises 15 residues. Per the germline V gene, CDR1 is DFQATT and CDR2 is SNEGSKA (reference sequence). Trimming at V came to 5 bases and at J to 0 bases, leaving 8 bases not matched to a gene. CDR3 amino acids: CSALRLAFSTDTQYF. CDR3 in DNA: TGCAGTGCTCTCAGACTAGCCTTTAGCACAGATACGCAGTATTTT.